These T cell receptor beta chains were read from a single sample in a study of T cells in Graves' hyperthyroidism and ophthalmopathy. TCRdb recomputed calls from the multiplex PCR reads with MiXCR, one row per CDR3 protein. Counted here are some 300,000 distinct CDR3 sequences, roughly a fifth occurring once; the ten biggest clones make up approximately 37%. The sequenced sample was blood. The receptors were sampled from a man aged 45-65 years with Graves' ophthalmopathy. Both conserved end residues are part of each CDR3. The order of the fields is J gene, V gene, clone size, D gene, CDR3 protein, CDR3 DNA. D genes are given only for firm matches. Only some rows state a clone size, as once, few, many or a class for expanded clones.

TRBJ2-1	TRBV7-2	-	TRBD2	CASSLSGSRYNEQFF	TGTGCCAGCAGTCTTAGCGGGAGTAGGTACAATGAGCAGTTCTTC
TRBJ2-2	TRBV18	many	-	CASSQGDNTGELFF	TGTGCCAGCTCACAAGGGGACAACACCGGGGAGCTGTTTTTT
TRBJ2-3	TRBV2	many	-	CASRELAVSTDTQYF	TGTGCCAGCAGGGAACTAGCCGTAAGCACAGATACGCAGTATTTT
TRBJ2-7	TRBV6-1	-	TRBD1	CASSFLDRGDYEQYF	TGTGCCAGCAGTTTCCTCGACAGGGGAGACTACGAGCAGTACTTC
TRBJ2-1	TRBV6-1	many	-	CASSYPSVGASLMEQFF	TGTGCCAGCAGTTACCCTTCGGTTGGCGCCTCACTCATGGAGCAGTTCTTC
TRBJ1-2	TRBV12-3/TRBV12-4	-	-	CASSDGGRTASYGYTF	TGTGCCAGCAGTGACGGGGGGAGAACAGCTTCCTATGGCTACACCTTC
TRBJ1-4	TRBV4-1	few	TRBD1	CASSLNRGNEKLFF	TGCGCCAGCAGCCTGAACAGGGGAAATGAAAAACTGTTTTTT
TRBJ2-7	TRBV29-1	-	-	CSAVGPLFYEQYF	TGCAGCGCCGTCGGTCCCCTTTTCTACGAGCAGTACTTC
TRBJ1-2	TRBV5-1	-	TRBD1	CASTTDRGNYGYTF	TGCGCCAGCACCACGGACAGGGGTAACTATGGCTACACCTTC
TRBJ2-3	TRBV24-1	few	-	CATSDDSGRSTDTQYF	TGTGCCACCAGTGATGACTCGGGACGGAGCACAGATACGCAGTATTTT
TRBJ2-7	TRBV29-1	few	TRBD1	CSVEEGNRGYEQYF	TGCAGCGTTGAAGAAGGCAACAGGGGCTACGAGCAGTACTTC
TRBJ1-2	TRBV5-4	-	TRBD1	CASSLGQGEGILVGYTF	TGTGCCAGCAGCTTGGGACAGGGTGAGGGAATATTAGTAGGCTACACCTTC
TRBJ1-2	TRBV12-3/TRBV12-4	-	-	CANSSMRGYTF	TGTGCCAACAGTTCCATGCGGGGCTACACCTTC